The rows below give T cell receptor beta chains drawn from one sample of a study of blood T cell repertoires in COVID-19. The data were produced by immunoSEQ multiplex PCR, yet TCRdb's version contains in-frame clones alone and is incomplete. The top ten hold approximately 10% of the sample, which has about 160,000 clones, under 90% seen once. The sample consisted of peripheral blood. The receptors stem from a woman of 80 years or more with active or convalescent COVID-19. The CDR3 runs from the conserved cysteine through the conserved F or W. Expanded clones get a size class; other rows say once, few or many, or leave the size out.

abundance: few; v_gene: TRBV7-9; j_gene: TRBJ2-6; CDR3aa: CASSLQVGGVLTF
abundance: once; v_gene: TRBV7-8; j_gene: TRBJ1-1; CDR3aa: CASSLLPPAGGVDTEAFF
abundance: few; v_gene: TRBV5-1; j_gene: TRBJ2-2; CDR3aa: CASSQGQGAAGELFF
abundance: .; v_gene: TRBV28; j_gene: TRBJ1-2; CDR3aa: CASSEVRVGGYTF
abundance: once; v_gene: TRBV19; j_gene: TRBJ1-5; CDR3aa: CASRPGWGGNQPQHF
abundance: .; v_gene: TRBV7-5; j_gene: TRBJ2-5; CDR3aa: CARSSSEIPGLAGQRVQTQYF
abundance: .; v_gene: TRBV3-1/TRBV3-2; j_gene: TRBJ1-3; CDR3aa: CASSQVSQGVGNTIYF
abundance: .; v_gene: TRBV30; j_gene: TRBJ1-2; CDR3aa: CAWVPGMLGGYGYTF
abundance: .; v_gene: TRBV19; j_gene: TRBJ2-3; CDR3aa: CASSIEGTSASTDTQYF
abundance: .; v_gene: TRBV7-6; j_gene: TRBJ2-2; CDR3aa: CASSYQGANTGELFF
abundance: .; v_gene: TRBV7-9; j_gene: TRBJ1-6; CDR3aa: CASSLIRDNSPLHF
abundance: .; v_gene: TRBV4-1; j_gene: TRBJ2-6; CDR3aa: CASSQGGSGFQAGAPGANVLTF
abundance: .; v_gene: TRBV5-4; j_gene: TRBJ1-6; CDR3aa: CASSSTGNYSPLHF
abundance: few; v_gene: TRBV30; j_gene: TRBJ2-5; CDR3aa: CAWSVAGGGETQYF
abundance: .; v_gene: TRBV7-9; j_gene: TRBJ2-5; CDR3aa: CASSRTSGRAWVETQYF
abundance: .; v_gene: TRBV5-6; j_gene: TRBJ1-3; CDR3aa: CASSLGPNSGNTIYF
abundance: .; v_gene: TRBV7-3; j_gene: TRBJ2-1; CDR3aa: CASSPLRKGANEQFF
abundance: once; v_gene: TRBV3-1/TRBV3-2; j_gene: TRBJ1-1; CDR3aa: CASSPSIGTGGWSTEAFF
abundance: .; v_gene: TRBV28; j_gene: TRBJ1-5; CDR3aa: CASSLWTGGSSNQPQHF
abundance: .; v_gene: TRBV19; j_gene: TRBJ2-7; CDR3aa: CASSGGIYEQYF